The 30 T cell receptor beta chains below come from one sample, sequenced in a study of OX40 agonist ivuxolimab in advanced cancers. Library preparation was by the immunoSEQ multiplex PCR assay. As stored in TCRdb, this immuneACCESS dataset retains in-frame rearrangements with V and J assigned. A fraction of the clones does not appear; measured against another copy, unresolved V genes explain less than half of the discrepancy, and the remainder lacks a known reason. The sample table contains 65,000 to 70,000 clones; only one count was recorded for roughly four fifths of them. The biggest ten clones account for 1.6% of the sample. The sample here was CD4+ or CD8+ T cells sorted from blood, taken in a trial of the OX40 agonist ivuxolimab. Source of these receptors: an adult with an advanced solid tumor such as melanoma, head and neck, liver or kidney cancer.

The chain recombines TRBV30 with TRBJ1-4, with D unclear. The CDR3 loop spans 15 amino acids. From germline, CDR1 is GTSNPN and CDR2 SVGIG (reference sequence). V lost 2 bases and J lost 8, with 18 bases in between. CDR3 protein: CAWSTGEGFHEKLFF. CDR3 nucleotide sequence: TGTGCCTGGAGTACCGGGGAAGGGTTCCACGAAAAACTGTTTTTT. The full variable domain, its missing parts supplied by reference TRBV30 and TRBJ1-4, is SQTIHQWPATLVQPVGSPLSLECTVEGTSNPNLYWYRQAAGRGLQLLFYSVGIGQISSEVPQNLSASRPQDRQFILSSKKLLLSDSGFYLCAWSTGEGFHEKLFFGSGTQLSVL.

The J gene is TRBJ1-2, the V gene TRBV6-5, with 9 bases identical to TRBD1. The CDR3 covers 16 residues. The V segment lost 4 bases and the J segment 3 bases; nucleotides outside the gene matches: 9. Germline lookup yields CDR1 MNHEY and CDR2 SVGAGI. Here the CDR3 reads CASSLTGGAGDYGYTF. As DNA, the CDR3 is TGTGCCAGCAGTTTGACAGGGGGGGCTGGCGACTATGGCTACACCTTC.

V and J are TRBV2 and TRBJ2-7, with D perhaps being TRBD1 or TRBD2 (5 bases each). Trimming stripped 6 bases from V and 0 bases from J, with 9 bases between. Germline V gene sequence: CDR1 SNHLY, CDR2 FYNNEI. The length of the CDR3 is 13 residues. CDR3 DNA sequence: TGTGCCAGCAGATGGGACGTCTCCTACGAGCAGTACTTC. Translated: CASRWDVSYEQYF.

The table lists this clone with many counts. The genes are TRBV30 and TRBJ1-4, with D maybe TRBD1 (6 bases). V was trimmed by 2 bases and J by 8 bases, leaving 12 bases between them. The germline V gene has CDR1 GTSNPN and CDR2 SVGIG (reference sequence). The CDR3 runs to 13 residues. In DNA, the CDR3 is TGTGCCTGGAGTCGGGGGGCGGACGAAAAACTGTTTTTT. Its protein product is CAWSRGADEKLFF.

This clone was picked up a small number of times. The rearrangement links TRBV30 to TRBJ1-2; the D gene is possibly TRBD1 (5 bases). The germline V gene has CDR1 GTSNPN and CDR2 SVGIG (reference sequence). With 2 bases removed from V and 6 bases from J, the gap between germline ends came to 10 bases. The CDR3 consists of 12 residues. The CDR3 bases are TGTGCCTGGAGTAAGAGGGGAGATGGCTACACCTTC. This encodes CAWSKRGDGYTF.

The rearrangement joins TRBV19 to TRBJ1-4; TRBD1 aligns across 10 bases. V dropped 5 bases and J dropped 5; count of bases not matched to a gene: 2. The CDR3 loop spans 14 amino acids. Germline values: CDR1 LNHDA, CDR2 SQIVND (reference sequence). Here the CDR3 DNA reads TGTGCCAGTAGTGCGGGACAGGGGAATGAAAAACTGTTTTTT. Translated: CASSAGQGNEKLFF.

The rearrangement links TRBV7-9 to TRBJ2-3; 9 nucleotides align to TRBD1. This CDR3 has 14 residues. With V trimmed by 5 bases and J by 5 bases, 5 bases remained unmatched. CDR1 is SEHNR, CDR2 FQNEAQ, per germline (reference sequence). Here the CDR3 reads CASSDGTGLDTQYF. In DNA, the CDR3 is TGTGCCAGCAGCGACGGGACAGGGTTAGATACGCAGTATTTT. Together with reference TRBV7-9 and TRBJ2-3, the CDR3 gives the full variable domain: DTGVSQNPRHKITKRGQNVTFRCDPISEHNRLYWYRQTLGQGPEFLTYFQNEAQLEKSRLLSDRFSAERPKGSFSTLEIQRTEQGDSAMYLCASSDGTGLDTQYFGPGTRLTVL.

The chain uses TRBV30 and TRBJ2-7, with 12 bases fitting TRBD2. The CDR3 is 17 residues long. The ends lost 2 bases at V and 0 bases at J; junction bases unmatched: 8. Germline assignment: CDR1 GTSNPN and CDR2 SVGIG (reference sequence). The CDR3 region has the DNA TGTGCCTGGAGTCCTTACTCTAGCGGGAGGGTCTCCTACGAGCAGTACTTC. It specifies CAWSPYSSGRVSYEQYF.

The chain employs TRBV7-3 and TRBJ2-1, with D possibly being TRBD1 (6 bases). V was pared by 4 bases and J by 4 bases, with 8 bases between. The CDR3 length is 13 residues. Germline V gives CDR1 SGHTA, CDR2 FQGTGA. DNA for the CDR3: TGTGCCAGCAGCTCCGGACAGTACAATGAGCAGTTCTTC. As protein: CASSSGQYNEQFF.

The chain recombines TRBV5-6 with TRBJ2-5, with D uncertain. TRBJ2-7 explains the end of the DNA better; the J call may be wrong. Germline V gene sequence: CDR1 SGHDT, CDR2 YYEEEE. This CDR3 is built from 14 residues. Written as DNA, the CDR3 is TGTGCCAGCAGCTTCGATCTCGGCTCCTACGAGCAGTACTTC. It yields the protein CASSFDLGSYEQYF.

The CDR3 coding sequence is TGTGCCAGCAGGGACAGGGCGAGCGAAGGAGGCTACACCTTC. Translated, it gives CASRDRASEGGYTF. The gene calls are TRBV6-5 and TRBJ1-2; 8 bases are a match to TRBD1. The CDR3 has 14 amino acids. The V gene end was trimmed by 6 bases and the J gene end by 8 bases; junction bases not matched to a gene: 11. Germline CDR1 MNHEY, CDR2 SVGAGI.

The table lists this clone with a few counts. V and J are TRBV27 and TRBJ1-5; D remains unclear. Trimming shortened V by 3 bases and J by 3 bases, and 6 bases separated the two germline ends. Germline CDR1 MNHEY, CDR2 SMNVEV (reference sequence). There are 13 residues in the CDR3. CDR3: CASSFSYNQPQHF. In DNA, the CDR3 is TGTGCCAGCAGTTTCAGTTACAATCAGCCCCAGCATTTT.

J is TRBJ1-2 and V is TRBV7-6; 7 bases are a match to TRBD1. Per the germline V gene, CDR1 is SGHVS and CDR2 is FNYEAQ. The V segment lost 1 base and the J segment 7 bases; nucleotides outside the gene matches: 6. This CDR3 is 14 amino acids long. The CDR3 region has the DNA TGTGCCAGCAGCTTAGGACAGGGCTGGAGTGGCTACACCTTC. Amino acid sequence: CASSLGQGWSGYTF.

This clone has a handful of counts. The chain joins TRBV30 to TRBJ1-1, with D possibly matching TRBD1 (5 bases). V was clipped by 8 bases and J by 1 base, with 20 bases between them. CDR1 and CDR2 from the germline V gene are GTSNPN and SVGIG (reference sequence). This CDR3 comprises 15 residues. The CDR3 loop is CAGDGSGRGNTEAFF. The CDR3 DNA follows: TGTGCCGGAGATGGGTCGGGGAGGGGGAACACTGAAGCTTTCTTT.

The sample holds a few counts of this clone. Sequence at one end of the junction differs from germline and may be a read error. CDR3 nucleotide sequence: TGTGCCAGTAGTATAGAACCGACAGGGGTGGGGGGAAACTACGATGAGCAGTTCTTC. Amino acids: CASSIEPTGVGGNYDEQFF. This chain joins TRBV19 and TRBJ2-1; 8 bases map to TRBD1. This CDR3 has 19 amino acids. From germline, CDR1 is LNHDA and CDR2 SQIVND (reference sequence).

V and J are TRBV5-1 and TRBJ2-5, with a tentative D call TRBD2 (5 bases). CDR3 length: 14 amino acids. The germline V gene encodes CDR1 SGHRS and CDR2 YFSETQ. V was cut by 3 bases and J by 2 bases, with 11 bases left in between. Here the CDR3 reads CASSSLVLQETQYF. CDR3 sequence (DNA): TGCGCCAGCAGCTCACTAGTTCTACAAGAGACCCAGTACTTC. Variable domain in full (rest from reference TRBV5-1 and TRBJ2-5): KAGVTQTPRYLIKTRGQQVTLSCSPISGHRSVSWYQQTPGQGLQFLFEYFSETQRNKGNFPGRFSGRQFSNSRSEMNVSTLELGDSALYLCASSSLVLQETQYFGPGTRLLVL.

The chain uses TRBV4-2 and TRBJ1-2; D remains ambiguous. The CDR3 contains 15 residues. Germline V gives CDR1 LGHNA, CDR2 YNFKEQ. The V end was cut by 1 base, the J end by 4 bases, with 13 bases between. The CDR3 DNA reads TGTGCCAGCAGCCAAGTCGGAGAAAAGGGCTATGGCTACACCTTC. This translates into CASSQVGEKGYGYTF.

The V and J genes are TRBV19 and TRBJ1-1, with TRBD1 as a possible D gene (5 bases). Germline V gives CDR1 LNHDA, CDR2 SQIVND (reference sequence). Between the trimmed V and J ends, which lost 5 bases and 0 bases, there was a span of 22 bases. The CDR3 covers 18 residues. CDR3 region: CASSPLGRGADVNTEAFF. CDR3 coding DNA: TGTGCCAGTAGTCCCCTAGGAAGGGGCGCGGATGTGAACACTGAAGCTTTCTTT.

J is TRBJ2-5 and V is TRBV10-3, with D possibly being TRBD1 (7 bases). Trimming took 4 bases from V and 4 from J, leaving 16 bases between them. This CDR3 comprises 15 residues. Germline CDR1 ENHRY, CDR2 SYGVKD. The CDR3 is CAISVVAGGGETQYF. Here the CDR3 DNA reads TGTGCCATCAGTGTGGTGGCAGGGGGAGGAGAGACCCAGTACTTC.

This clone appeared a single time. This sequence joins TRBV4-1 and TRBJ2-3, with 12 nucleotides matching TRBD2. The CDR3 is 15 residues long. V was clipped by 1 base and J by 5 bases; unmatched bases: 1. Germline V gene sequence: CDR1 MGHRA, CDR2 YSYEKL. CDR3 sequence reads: CASSQGTSGVDTQYF. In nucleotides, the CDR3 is TGCGCCAGCAGCCAAGGGACTAGCGGGGTAGATACGCAGTATTTT.

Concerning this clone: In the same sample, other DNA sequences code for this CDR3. CDR3 amino acids: CASSYSRGDTEAFF. CDR3 sequence (DNA): TGTGCCAGCAGTTACTCGCGAGGGGACACTGAAGCTTTCTTT. The chain has TRBV6-5 and TRBJ1-1; perhaps TRBD1 as D (5 bases). Germline V gives CDR1 MNHEY, CDR2 SVGAGI. Trimming cost V 0 bases and J 3 bases, with 8 bases left between them. The CDR3 is 14 amino acids.

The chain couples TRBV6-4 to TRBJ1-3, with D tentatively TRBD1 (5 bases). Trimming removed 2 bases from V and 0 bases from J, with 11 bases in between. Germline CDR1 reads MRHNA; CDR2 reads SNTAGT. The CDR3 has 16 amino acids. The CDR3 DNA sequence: TGTGCCAGCAGTGACAGGGGCGGATTCTCTGGAAACACCATATATTTT. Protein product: CASSDRGGFSGNTIYF.

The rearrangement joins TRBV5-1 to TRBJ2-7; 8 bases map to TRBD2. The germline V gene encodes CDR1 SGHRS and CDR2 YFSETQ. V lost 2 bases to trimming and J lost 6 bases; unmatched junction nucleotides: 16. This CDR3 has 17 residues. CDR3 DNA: TGCGCCAGCAGCTTCGGTGCCCCCAGCGGGAGAATACCCGAGCAGTACTTC. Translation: CASSFGAPSGRIPEQYF.

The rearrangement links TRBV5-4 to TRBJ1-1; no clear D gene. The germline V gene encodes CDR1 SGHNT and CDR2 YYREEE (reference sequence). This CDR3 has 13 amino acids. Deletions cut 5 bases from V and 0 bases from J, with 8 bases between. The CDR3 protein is CASSRTLNTEAFF. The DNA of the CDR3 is TGTGCCAGCAGTAGGACGCTGAACACTGAAGCTTTCTTT. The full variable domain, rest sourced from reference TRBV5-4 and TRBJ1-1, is ETGVTQSPTHLIKTRGQQVTLRCSSQSGHNTVSWYQQALGQGPQFIFQYYREEENGRGNFPPRFSGLQFPNYSSELNVNALELDDSALYLCASSRTLNTEAFFGQGTRLTVV.

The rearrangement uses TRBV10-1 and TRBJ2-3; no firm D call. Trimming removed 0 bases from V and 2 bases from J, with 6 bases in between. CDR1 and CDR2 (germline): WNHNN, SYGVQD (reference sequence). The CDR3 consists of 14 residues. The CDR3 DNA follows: TGCGCCAGCAGTGAGTCGCGGCCCACAGATACGCAGTATTTT. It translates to CASSESRPTDTQYF.

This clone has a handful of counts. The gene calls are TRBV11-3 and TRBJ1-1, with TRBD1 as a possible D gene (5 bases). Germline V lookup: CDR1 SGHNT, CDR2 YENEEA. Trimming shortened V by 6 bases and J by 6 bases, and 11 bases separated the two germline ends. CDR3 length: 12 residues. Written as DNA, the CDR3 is TGTGCCAGCAGAACTGACAGAGCTGAAGCTTTCTTT. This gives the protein CASRTDRAEAFF.

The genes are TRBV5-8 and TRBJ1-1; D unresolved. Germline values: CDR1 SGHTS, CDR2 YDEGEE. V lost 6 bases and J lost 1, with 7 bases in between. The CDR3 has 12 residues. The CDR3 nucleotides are TGTGCCAGCATGACGGCGAACACTGAAGCTTTCTTT. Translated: CASMTANTEAFF.

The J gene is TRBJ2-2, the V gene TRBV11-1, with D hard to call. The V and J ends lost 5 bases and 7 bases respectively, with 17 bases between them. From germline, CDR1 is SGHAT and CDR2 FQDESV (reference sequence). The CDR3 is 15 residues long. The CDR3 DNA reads TGTGCCAGCAGCCTACTTAGACCACTTGACGGGGAGCTGTTTTTT. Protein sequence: CASSLLRPLDGELFF.

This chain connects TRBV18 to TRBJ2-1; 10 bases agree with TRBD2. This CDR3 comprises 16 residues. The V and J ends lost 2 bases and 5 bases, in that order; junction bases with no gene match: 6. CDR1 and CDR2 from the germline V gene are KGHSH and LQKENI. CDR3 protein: CASSPFRTSGNNEQFF. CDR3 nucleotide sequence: TGTGCCAGCTCACCATTTCGGACTAGCGGAAACAATGAGCAGTTCTTC.

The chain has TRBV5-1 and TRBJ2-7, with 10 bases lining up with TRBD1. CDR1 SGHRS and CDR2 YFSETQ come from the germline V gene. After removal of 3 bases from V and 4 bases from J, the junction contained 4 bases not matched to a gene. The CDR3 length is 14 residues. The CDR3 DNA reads TGCGCCAGCAGCTCGGGACAGGGGCATTACGAGCAGTACTTC. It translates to CASSSGQGHYEQYF.